This T cell receptor (beta chain) was found in a study of cytomegalovirus exposure and HLA in healthy donors. This PCR relied on a set of 60 Vbeta primers and 13 Jbeta primers. Measured with immunoSEQ multiplex PCR; TCRdb has only the in-frame clones, and not every one. The sample carries around 100,000 clones, approximately 85% recorded once. Germline V CDR1 and CDR2: LNHDA, SQIVND (reference sequence). This CDR3 has 13 residues. V was clipped by 7 bases and J by 5 bases; unmatched bases: 7. This sequence originates from a man aged 40-50 years in good health and CMV-seropositive. The chain couples TRBV19 to TRBJ1-2, with TRBD1 matching over 7 bases. Source material: PBMCs. The CDR3 DNA reads TGTGCCAGTAATTTCGGGGACAGATATGGCTACACCTTC. Translating it yields CASNFGDRYGYTF.